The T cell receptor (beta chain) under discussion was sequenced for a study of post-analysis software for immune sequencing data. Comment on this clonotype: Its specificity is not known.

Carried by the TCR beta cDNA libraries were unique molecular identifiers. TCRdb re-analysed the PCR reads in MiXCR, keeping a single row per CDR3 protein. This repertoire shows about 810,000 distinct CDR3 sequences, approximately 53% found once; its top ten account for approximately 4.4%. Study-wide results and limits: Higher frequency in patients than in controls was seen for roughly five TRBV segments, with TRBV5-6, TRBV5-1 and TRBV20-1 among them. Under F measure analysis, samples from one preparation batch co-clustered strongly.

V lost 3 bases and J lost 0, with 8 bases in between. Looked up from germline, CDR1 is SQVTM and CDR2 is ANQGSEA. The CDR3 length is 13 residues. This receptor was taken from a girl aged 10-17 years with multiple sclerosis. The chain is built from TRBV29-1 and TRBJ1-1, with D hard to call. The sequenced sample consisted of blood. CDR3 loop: CSVELTLNTEAFF. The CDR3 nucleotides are TGCAGCGTTGAGTTGACACTGAACACTGAAGCTTTCTTT.